This T cell receptor (beta chain) comes out of a study of cytomegalovirus exposure and HLA in healthy donors. Study-wide results and caveats: Researchers catalogued some 160 TCR beta chains as cytomegalovirus-associated. The dataset shows that most TCR sequences were rare, while some public TCRs occurred in many donors. In vitro, a few CMV-associated chains proved specific for CMV antigens.

From germline, CDR1 is SGHAT and CDR2 FQNNGV. The CDR3 is 13 residues long. The V end lost 1 base, the J end lost 2 bases, and 5 bases lay between the germline ends. To note about this clone: Its antigen is unknown.

TCRdb's table, derived via immunoSEQ multiplex PCR, lists solely in-frame clones and lacks some. The sample includes around 110,000 clones, 88% of them seen just once. Sequencing was performed on PBMCs. J is TRBJ1-2 and V is TRBV11-2; D unresolved. The sequence came from a woman younger than 30 in good health and CMV-seropositive. The chain's CDR3 is CASSLAGNYGYTF. The CDR3 nucleotides read TGTGCCAGCAGCTTAGCCGGGAACTATGGCTACACCTTC.